The 18 T cell receptor beta chains reported below all come from one sample, sequenced in a study of regulatory T cells in long-lasting Graves disease. Noted time point: persistent/refractory GD, antithyroid drugs over 5 years with positive TRAb. The TCR library was made from RNA that had been extracted from PBMCs in TRIzol. For TCR beta, libraries came from iRepertoire HTBI primers and Arm-PCR of CDR3 regions. MiXCR, applied by TCRdb to the multiplex PCR reads, yields one record per CDR3 protein. Found here are approximately 400,000 distinct CDR3 sequences, about a quarter of them singletons; the top ten hold about a quarter. The sample in question was peripheral blood mononuclear cells (PBMCs), obtained when the disease was refractory, from a patient treated with antithyroid drugs. Source of these receptors: a female donor with Graves disease.

The chain links TRBV18 to TRBJ2-5; D possibly corresponds to TRBD2 (6 bases). This CDR3 has 14 amino acids. Germline V gene sequence: CDR1 KGHSH, CDR2 LQKENI. Trimming stripped 6 bases from V and 4 bases from J, with 15 bases between. The CDR3 DNA reads as TGTGCCAGCTCCCCAGGGACTTATGGAGAGACCCAGTACTTC. Translated: CASSPGTYGETQYF. The whole variable domain, filled in from reference TRBV18 and TRBJ2-5, reads NAGVMQNPRHLVRRRGQEARLRCSPMKGHSHVYWYRQLPEEGLKFMVYLQKENIIDESGMPKERFSAEFPKEGPSILRIQQVVRGDSAAYFCASSPGTYGETQYFGPGTRLLVL.

This clonotype has a count of ten or more. The chain carries TRBV28 and TRBJ2-7; possibly TRBD1 for D (6 bases). There are 14 residues in the CDR3. Per the germline V gene, CDR1 is MDHEN and CDR2 is SYDVKM. Trimming removed 3 bases from V and 4 bases from J, with 13 bases in between. The DNA for the CDR3 is TGTGCCAGCAGTTTTCAGGACAGTCAATACGAGCAGTACTTC. Translating gives CASSFQDSQYEQYF.

This chain links TRBV12-3 or TRBV12-4 with TRBJ2-7; maybe TRBD2 (6 bases). CDR3 length equals 16 residues. Trimming shortened V by 4 bases and J by 3 bases, and 19 bases separated the two germline ends. The CDR3 sequence: CASSSDLATGSYEQYF. Here the CDR3 DNA reads TGTGCCAGCAGTTCCGATCTAGCGACTGGCAGCTACGAGCAGTACTTC.

J is TRBJ2-7 and V is TRBV5-1; 12 bases align to TRBD2. Trimming cost V 0 bases and J 6 bases; bases outside gene matches: 4. Per the germline V gene, CDR1 is SGHRS and CDR2 is YFSETQ. The CDR3 has 15 residues. The CDR3 is CASSLGLAGVFEQYF. CDR3 sequence (DNA): TGCGCCAGCAGCTTGGGACTAGCGGGAGTTTTCGAGCAGTACTTC.

This clonotype was picked up a small number of times. The V call is TRBV7-9, the J call TRBJ2-5; D gene uncertain. With 5 bases removed from V and 2 bases from J, the gap between germline ends came to 12 bases. This CDR3 comprises 14 residues. CDR1 and CDR2 (germline): SEHNR, FQNEAQ (reference sequence). This chain's CDR3 is CASSRLGSQETQYF. DNA for the CDR3: TGTGCCAGCAGCCGTTTGGGGTCGCAAGAGACCCAGTACTTC.

This clonotype was seen at least ten times. The chain couples TRBV3-1 to TRBJ2-7, with D perhaps matching TRBD2 (6 bases). The CDR3 consists of 15 residues. Trimming took off 0 bases at V and 6 bases at J, with 15 bases between the two ends. The germline V gene encodes CDR1 LGHDT and CDR2 YNNKEL (reference sequence). DNA of the CDR3: TGTGCCAGCAGCCAAGATCTAGGGCTAGCGCTCGAGCAGTACTTC. It translates to CASSQDLGLALEQYF.

As to this clonotype: A much larger clone differs by one base, so this may be a read error. A read error is likely, as this CDR3 ends without the conserved phenylalanine or tryptophan. The chain couples TRBV3-1 to TRBJ1-2, with 10 positions matching TRBD1. Germline CDR1 and CDR2: LGHDT and YNNKEL (reference sequence). V gave up 4 bases and J gave up 4 bases; unmatched junction bases: 3. The CDR3 covers 14 residues. The CDR3 spells CASSRTGGSYGYTS. DNA of the CDR3: TGTGCCAGCAGCCGGACAGGGGGGAGCTATGGCTACACCTCC.

The V and J genes are TRBV28 and TRBJ2-7, with 11 nucleotides matching TRBD2. V lost 6 bases to trimming and J lost 3 bases; unmatched junction nucleotides: 13. This CDR3 has 17 amino acids. CDR1 MDHEN and CDR2 SYDVKM come from the germline V gene. CDR3 DNA sequence: TGTGCCAGCAGCCTCGTAGCGGGAGGGCCATCTTTCTACGAGCAGTACTTC. The encoded protein is CASSLVAGGPSFYEQYF.

This chain uses TRBV7-9 with TRBJ2-2, with 12 positions matching TRBD2. Per germline, CDR1 SEHNR and CDR2 FQNEAQ (reference sequence). The ends lost 5 bases at V and 5 bases at J; junction bases unmatched: 6. This CDR3 has 16 amino acids. CDR3 DNA sequence: TGTGCCAGCAGCCCGACTAGCGGGAGAAGTACCGGGGAGCTGTTTTTT. It yields the protein CASSPTSGRSTGELFF.

V and J are TRBV5-1 and TRBJ2-1; 11 bases match TRBD2. V lost 5 bases, J lost 6 bases, and 1 base stayed unmatched. The CDR3 is made up of 13 amino acids. Germline-derived CDR1 and CDR2 are SGHRS and YFSETQ. DNA for the CDR3: TGCGCCAGCAGTAGCGGGAGGGCCAATGAGCAGTTCTTC. Translation gives CASSSGRANEQFF. Using reference TRBV5-1 and TRBJ2-1 for the parts outside the CDR3, the full variable domain is KAGVTQTPRYLIKTRGQQVTLSCSPISGHRSVSWYQQTPGQGLQFLFEYFSETQRNKGNFPGRFSGRQFSNSRSEMNVSTLELGDSALYLCASSSGRANEQFFGPGTRLTVL.

Concerning this clonotype: The missing conserved phenylalanine or tryptophan at the end of this CDR3 makes a read error likely. The rearrangement links TRBV5-1 to TRBJ2-7; 8 bases fit TRBD2. The CDR3 runs 13 residues. Germline CDR1 SGHRS, CDR2 YFSETQ. J gave up 7 bases and V 4 bases, and 7 bases lay outside the gene matches. The CDR3 DNA sequence: TGCGCCAGCAGCCGGACTAGCCTCGGGGAGCAGTACTTG. It encodes CASSRTSLGEQYL.

Ten or more counts support this clonotype. The chain is built from TRBV2 and TRBJ1-4; D perhaps matches TRBD1 (5 bases). Trimming took 6 bases from V and 5 from J, leaving 19 bases between them. The CDR3 covers 16 residues. Germline CDR1 is SNHLY and CDR2 is FYNNEI. The CDR3: CASRGRDRLINEKLFF. The CDR3 coding sequence is TGTGCCAGCAGAGGAAGGGACCGACTAATAAATGAAAAACTGTTTTTT. The full variable domain, rest sourced from reference TRBV2 and TRBJ1-4, is EPEVTQTPSHQVTQMGQEVILRCVPISNHLYFYWYRQILGQKVEFLVSFYNNEISEKSEIFDDQFSVERPDGSNFTLKIRSTKLEDSAMYFCASRGRDRLINEKLFFGSGTQLSVL.

The table lists this clonotype with many counts. The rearrangement links TRBV6-1 to TRBJ2-4; unclear D gene. The CDR3 contains 15 residues. Trimming pared 1 base from V and 0 bases from J, leaving 7 bases between. Germline assignment: CDR1 MNHNS and CDR2 SASEGT. The DNA for the CDR3 is TGTGCCAGCAGTGAAGGAAGGCTAGCCAAAAACATTCAGTACTTC. This encodes CASSEGRLAKNIQYF.

This clonotype was counted ten times or more. This sequence joins TRBV7-2 and TRBJ2-5, with D perhaps TRBD1 (5 bases). V shed 1 base and J shed 5 bases, with 14 bases lying between them. Per the germline V gene, CDR1 is SGHTA and CDR2 is FQGNSA. The CDR3 is made up of 15 amino acids. The CDR3 is CASSLEAGNRETQYF. Here the CDR3 DNA reads TGTGCCAGCAGCTTAGAGGCAGGGAACAGGGAGACCCAGTACTTC.

This clonotype was counted many times. V usage is TRBV12-3 or TRBV12-4 and J usage is TRBJ1-2; 9 bases map to TRBD1. J gave up 6 bases and V 6 bases, and 5 bases lay outside the gene matches. The CDR3 has 13 residues. CDR3 nucleotides: TGTGCCAGCAGACCCGGGACAGGGAATGGCTACACCTTC. It encodes CASRPGTGNGYTF.

This clonotype was counted ten times or more. The chain has TRBV12-5 and TRBJ1-1; D is unresolved. The germline CDR1 and CDR2 sequences are LGHNT and FRNRAP. V gave up 4 bases and J gave up 2 bases, with 14 bases separating them. This CDR3 has 15 residues. CDR3: CASGSYWVLNTEAFF. In DNA form, the CDR3 reads TGTGCTAGTGGTTCGTACTGGGTTTTAAACACTGAAGCTTTCTTT.

There are many counts of this clonotype. This sequence joins TRBV28 and TRBJ1-1; the D is unclear. This CDR3 is 14 amino acids long. Trimming stripped 5 bases from V and 4 bases from J, with 14 bases between. Germline CDR1 and CDR2: MDHEN and SYDVKM. CDR3 nucleotides: TGTGCCAGCAGTCCCTTGAAGAGTGGCACTGAAGCTTTCTTT. This translates into CASSPLKSGTEAFF.

This chain connects TRBV20-1 to TRBJ2-7; TRBD1 is a possible D gene (6 bases). The CDR3 covers 14 residues. Trimming cost V 6 bases and J 2 bases, with 17 bases left between them. Per germline, CDR1 DFQATT and CDR2 SNEGSKA (reference sequence). The CDR3 coding sequence is TGCAGTGCCGCCGACAGGCGCCTTACCTACGAGCAGTACTTC. This sequence encodes CSAADRRLTYEQYF.